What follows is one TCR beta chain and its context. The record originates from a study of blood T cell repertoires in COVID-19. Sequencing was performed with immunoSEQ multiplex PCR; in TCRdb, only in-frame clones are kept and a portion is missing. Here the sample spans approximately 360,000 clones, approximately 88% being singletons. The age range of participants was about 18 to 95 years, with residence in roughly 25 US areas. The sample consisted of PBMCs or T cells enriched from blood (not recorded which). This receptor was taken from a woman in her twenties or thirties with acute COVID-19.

The CDR3 DNA sequence: TGTGCCAGCAGCCCTCGACAGGGGAGCACTGAAGCTTTCTTT. Its translation: CASSPRQGSTEAFF. The chain combines TRBV3-1 (or the pseudogene TRBV3-2) with TRBJ1-1; TRBD1 aligns across 8 bases. From germline, CDR1 is LGHDT and CDR2 YNNKEL (reference sequence). Trimming at V came to 4 bases and at J to 4 bases, leaving 5 bases not matched to a gene. The CDR3 covers 14 residues.